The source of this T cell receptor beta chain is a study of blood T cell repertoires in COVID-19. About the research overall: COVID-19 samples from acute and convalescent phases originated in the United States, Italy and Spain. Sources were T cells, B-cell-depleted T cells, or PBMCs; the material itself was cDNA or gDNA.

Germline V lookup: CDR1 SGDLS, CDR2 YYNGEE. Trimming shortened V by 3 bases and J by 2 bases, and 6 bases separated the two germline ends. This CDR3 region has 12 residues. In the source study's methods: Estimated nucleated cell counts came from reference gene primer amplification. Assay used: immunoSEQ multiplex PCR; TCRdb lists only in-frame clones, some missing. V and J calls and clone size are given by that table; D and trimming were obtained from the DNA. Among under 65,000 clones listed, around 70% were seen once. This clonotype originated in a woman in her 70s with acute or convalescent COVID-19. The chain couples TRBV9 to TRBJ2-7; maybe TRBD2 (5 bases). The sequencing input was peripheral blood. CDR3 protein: CASSGRTYEQYF. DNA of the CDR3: TGTGCCAGCAGCGGGAGGACCTACGAGCAGTACTTC.